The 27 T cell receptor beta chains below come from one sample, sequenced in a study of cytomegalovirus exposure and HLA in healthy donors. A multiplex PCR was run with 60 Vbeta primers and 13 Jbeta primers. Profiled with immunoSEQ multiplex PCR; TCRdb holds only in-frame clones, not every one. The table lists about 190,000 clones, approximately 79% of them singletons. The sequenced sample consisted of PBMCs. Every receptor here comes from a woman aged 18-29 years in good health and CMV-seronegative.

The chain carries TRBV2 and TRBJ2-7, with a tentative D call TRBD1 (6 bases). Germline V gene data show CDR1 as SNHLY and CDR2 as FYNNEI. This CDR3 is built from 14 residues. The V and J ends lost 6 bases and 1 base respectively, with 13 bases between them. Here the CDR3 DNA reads TGTGCCAGCAGATGGGACACGACATCCTACGAGCAGTACTTC. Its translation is CASRWDTTSYEQYF.

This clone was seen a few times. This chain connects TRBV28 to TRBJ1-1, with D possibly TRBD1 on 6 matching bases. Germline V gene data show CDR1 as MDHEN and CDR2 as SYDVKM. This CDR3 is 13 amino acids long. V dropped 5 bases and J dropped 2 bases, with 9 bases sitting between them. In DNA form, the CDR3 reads TGTGCCAGCAGTGGACAGCACAACACTGAAGCTTTCTTT. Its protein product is CASSGQHNTEAFF. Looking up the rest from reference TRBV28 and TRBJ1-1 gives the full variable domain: DVKVTQSSRYLVKRTGEKVFLECVQDMDHENMFWYRQDPGLGLRLIYFSYDVKMKEKGDIPEGYSVSREKKERFSLILESASTNQTSMYLCASSGQHNTEAFFGQGTRLTVV.

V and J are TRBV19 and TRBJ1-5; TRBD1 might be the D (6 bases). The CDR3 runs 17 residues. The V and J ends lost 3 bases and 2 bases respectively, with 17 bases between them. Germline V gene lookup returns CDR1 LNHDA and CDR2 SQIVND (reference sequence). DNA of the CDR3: TGTGCCAGTAGTATCATTCAGGGGAATTTGGGCAATCAGCCCCAGCATTTT. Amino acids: CASSIIQGNLGNQPQHF.

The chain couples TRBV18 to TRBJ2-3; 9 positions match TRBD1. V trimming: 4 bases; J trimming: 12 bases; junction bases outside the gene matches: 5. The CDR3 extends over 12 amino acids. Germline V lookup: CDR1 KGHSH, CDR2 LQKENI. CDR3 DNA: TGTGCCAGCTCACACCCGGGACAGGGCCAGTATTTT. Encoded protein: CASSHPGQGQYF.

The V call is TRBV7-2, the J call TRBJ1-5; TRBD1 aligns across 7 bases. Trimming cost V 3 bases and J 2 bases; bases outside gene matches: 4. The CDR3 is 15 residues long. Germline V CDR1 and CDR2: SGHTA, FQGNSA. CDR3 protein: CASSFLGGGNQPQHF. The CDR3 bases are TGTGCCAGCAGCTTTTTAGGGGGCGGCAATCAGCCCCAGCATTTT. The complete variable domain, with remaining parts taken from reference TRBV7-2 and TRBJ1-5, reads GAGVSQSPSNKVTEKGKDVELRCDPISGHTALYWYRQSLGQGLEFLIYFQGNSAPDKSGLPSDRFSAERTGGSVSTLTIQRTQQEDSAVYLCASSFLGGGNQPQHFGDGTRLSIL.

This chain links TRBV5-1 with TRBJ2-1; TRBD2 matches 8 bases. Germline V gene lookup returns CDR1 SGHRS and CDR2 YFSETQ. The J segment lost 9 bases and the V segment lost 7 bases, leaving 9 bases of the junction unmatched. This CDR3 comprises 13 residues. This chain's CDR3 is CASGLAGPGEQFF. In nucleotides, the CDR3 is TGCGCCAGCGGACTAGCCGGACCCGGTGAGCAGTTCTTC.

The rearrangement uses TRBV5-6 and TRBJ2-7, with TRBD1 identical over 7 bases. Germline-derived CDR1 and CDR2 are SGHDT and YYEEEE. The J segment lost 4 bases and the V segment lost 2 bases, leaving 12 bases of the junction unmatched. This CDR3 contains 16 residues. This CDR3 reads CASSFGPPGTDYEQYF. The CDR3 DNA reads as TGTGCCAGCAGCTTTGGGCCCCCCGGGACAGATTACGAGCAGTACTTC. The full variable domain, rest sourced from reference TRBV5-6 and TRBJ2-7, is DAGVTQSPTHLIKTRGQQVTLRCSPKSGHDTVSWYQQALGQGPQFIFQYYEEEERQRGNFPDRFSGHQFPNYSSELNVNALLLGDSALYLCASSFGPPGTDYEQYFGPGTRLTVT.

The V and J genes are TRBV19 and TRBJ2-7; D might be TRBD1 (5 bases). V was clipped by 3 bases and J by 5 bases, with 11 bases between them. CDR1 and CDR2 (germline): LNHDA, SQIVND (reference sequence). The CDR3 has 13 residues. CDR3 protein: CASSIQGRDEQYF. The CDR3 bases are TGTGCCAGTAGTATTCAGGGCAGGGACGAGCAGTACTTC.

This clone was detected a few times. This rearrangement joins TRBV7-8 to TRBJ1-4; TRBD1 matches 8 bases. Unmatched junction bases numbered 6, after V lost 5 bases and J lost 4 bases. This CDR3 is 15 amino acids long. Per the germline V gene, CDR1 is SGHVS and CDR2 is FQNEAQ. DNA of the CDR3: TGTGCCAGCAGCCCCCGGACAGGGAATAATGAAAAACTGTTTTTT. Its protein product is CASSPRTGNNEKLFF. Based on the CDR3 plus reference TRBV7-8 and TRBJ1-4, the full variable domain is GAGVSQSPRYKVAKRGQDVALRCDPISGHVSLFWYQQALGQGPEFLTYFQNEAQLDKSGLPSDRFFAERPEGSVSTLKIQRTQQEDSAVYLCASSPRTGNNEKLFFGSGTQLSVL.

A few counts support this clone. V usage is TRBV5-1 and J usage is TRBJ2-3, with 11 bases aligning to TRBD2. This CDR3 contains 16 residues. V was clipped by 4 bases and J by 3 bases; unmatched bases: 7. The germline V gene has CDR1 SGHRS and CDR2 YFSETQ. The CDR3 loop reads CASSPLLAGVTDTQYF. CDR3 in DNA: TGCGCCAGCAGCCCACTACTAGCGGGAGTTACAGATACGCAGTATTTT. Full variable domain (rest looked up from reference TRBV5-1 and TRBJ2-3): KAGVTQTPRYLIKTRGQQVTLSCSPISGHRSVSWYQQTPGQGLQFLFEYFSETQRNKGNFPGRFSGRQFSNSRSEMNVSTLELGDSALYLCASSPLLAGVTDTQYFGPGTRLTVL.

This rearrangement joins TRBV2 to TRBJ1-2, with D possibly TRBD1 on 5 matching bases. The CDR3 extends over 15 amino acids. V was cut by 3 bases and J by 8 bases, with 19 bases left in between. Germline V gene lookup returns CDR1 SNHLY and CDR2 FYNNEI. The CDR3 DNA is TGTGCCAGCAGTGACCAGGGATTAAACCTGGAAGGCTACACCTTC. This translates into CASSDQGLNLEGYTF.

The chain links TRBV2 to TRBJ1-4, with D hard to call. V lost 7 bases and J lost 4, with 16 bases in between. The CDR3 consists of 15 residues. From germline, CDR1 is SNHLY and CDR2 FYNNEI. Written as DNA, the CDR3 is TGTGCCAGCAACAGAAACCCGGGGATTAATGAAAAACTGTTTTTT. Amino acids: CASNRNPGINEKLFF.

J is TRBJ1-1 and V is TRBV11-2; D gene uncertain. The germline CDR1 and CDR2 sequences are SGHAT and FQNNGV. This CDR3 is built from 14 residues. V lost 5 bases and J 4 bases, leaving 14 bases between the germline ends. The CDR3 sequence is CASSPPLGPTEAFF. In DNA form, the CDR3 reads TGTGCCAGCAGCCCCCCCCTTGGGCCCACTGAAGCTTTCTTT.

CDR3 sequence reads: CASSLGGHSNQPQHF. CDR3 DNA: TGTGCCAGCAGCTTGGGTGGGCATAGCAATCAGCCCCAGCATTTT. The J gene is TRBJ1-5, the V gene TRBV7-2; no reliable D call. The CDR3 length is 15 residues. The V end lost 3 bases, the J end lost 0 bases, and 9 bases lay between the germline ends. Germline V lookup: CDR1 SGHTA, CDR2 FQGNSA.

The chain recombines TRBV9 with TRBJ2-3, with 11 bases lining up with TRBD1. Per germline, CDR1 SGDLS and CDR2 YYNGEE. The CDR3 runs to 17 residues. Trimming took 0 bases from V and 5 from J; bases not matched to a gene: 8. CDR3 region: CASSVDPGTGGRDTQYF. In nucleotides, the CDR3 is TGTGCCAGCAGCGTAGACCCCGGGACAGGGGGTCGAGATACGCAGTATTTT.

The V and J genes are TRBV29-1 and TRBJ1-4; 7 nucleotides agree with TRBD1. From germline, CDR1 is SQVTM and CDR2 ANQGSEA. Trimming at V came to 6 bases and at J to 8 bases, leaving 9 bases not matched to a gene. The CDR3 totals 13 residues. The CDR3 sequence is CSVVTGSGEKLFF. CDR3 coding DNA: TGCAGCGTCGTGACAGGGAGCGGCGAAAAACTGTTTTTT. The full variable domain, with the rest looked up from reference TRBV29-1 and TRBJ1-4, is SAVISQKPSRDICQRGTSLTIQCQVDSQVTMMFWYRQQPGQSLTLIATANQGSEATYESGFVIDKFPISRPNLTFSTLTVSNMSPEDSSIYLCSVVTGSGEKLFFGSGTQLSVL.

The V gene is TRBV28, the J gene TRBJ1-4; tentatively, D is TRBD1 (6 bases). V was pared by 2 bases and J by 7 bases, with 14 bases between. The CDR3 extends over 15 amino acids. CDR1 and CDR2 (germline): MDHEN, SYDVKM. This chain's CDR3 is CASSLTAGVTEKLFF. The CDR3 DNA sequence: TGTGCCAGCAGTTTAACGGCAGGGGTCACTGAAAAACTGTTTTTT. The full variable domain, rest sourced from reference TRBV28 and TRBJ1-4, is DVKVTQSSRYLVKRTGEKVFLECVQDMDHENMFWYRQDPGLGLRLIYFSYDVKMKEKGDIPEGYSVSREKKERFSLILESASTNQTSMYLCASSLTAGVTEKLFFGSGTQLSVL.

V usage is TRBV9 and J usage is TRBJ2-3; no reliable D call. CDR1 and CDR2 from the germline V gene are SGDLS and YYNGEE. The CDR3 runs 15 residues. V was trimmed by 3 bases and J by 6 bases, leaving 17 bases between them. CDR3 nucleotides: TGTGCCAGCAGCGCAACTCCCCAATCACCTGATACGCAGTATTTT. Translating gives CASSATPQSPDTQYF.

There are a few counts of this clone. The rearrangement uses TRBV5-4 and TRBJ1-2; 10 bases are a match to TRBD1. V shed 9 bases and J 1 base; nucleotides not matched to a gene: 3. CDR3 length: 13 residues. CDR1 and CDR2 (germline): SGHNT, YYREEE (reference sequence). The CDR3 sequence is CANWDRGNYGYTF. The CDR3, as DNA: TGTGCCAACTGGGACAGGGGTAACTATGGCTACACCTTC.

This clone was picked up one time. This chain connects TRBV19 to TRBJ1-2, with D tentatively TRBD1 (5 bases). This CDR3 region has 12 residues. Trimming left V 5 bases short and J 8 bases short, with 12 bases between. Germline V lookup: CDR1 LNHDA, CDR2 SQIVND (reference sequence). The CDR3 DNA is TGTGCCAGTAGTCAAGGGGTAGGAGGCTACACCTTC. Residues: CASSQGVGGYTF.

The CDR3 region is CASRDRDDQPQHF. The DNA for the CDR3 is TGTGCCAGCAGGGACAGGGACGATCAGCCCCAGCATTTT. This chain links TRBV28 with TRBJ1-5; TRBD1 agrees at 8 bases. Unmatched junction bases numbered 3, after V lost 6 bases and J lost 5 bases. This CDR3 is 13 amino acids long. Germline V gene lookup returns CDR1 MDHEN and CDR2 SYDVKM. Filled out from reference TRBV28 and TRBJ1-5, the complete variable domain reads DVKVTQSSRYLVKRTGEKVFLECVQDMDHENMFWYRQDPGLGLRLIYFSYDVKMKEKGDIPEGYSVSREKKERFSLILESASTNQTSMYLCASRDRDDQPQHFGDGTRLSIL.

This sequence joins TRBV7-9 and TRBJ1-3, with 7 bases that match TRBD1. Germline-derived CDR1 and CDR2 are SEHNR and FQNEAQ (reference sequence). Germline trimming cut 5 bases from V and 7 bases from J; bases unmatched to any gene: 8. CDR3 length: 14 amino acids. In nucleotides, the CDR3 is TGTGCCAGCAGCACCGAGGCCAGGGGGAACACCATATATTTT. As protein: CASSTEARGNTIYF.

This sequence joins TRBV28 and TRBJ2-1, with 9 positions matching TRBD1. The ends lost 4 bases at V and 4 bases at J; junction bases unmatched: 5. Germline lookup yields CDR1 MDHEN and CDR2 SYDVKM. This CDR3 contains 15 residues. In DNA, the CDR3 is TGTGCCAGCAGTTCCGGGACAGGGTTTTACAATGAGCAGTTCTTC. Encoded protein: CASSSGTGFYNEQFF.

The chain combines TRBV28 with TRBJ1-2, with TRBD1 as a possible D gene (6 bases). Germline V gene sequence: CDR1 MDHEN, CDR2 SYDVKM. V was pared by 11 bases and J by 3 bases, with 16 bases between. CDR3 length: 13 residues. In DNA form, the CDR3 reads TGTGCCGGACCAACAGGGCGGGACTATGGCTACACCTTC. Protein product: CAGPTGRDYGYTF.

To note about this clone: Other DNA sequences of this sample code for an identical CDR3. Here the CDR3 reads CASSLAGGPTDTQYF. CDR3 in DNA: TGCGCCAGCAGCTTAGCGGGGGGGCCCACAGATACGCAGTATTTT. The chain joins TRBV5-1 to TRBJ2-3; 10 positions agree with TRBD2. The germline gives CDR1 SGHRS, CDR2 YFSETQ. The CDR3 loop spans 15 amino acids. J was trimmed by 2 bases and V by 2 bases; bases with no gene match: 2.

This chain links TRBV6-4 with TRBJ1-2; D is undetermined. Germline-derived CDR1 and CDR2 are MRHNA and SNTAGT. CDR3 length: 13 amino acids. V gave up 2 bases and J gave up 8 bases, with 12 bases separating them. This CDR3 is CASSDPRHSGYTF. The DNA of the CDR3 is TGTGCCAGCAGTGACCCTCGACACTCAGGCTACACCTTC.

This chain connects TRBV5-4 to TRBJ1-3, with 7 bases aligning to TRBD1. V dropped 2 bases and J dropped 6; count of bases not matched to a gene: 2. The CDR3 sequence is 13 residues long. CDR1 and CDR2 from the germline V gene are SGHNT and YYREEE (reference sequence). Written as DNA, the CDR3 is TGTGCCAGCAGCTTAACAGGGGTAAACACCATATATTTT. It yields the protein CASSLTGVNTIYF. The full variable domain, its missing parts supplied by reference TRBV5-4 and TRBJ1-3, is ETGVTQSPTHLIKTRGQQVTLRCSSQSGHNTVSWYQQALGQGPQFIFQYYREEENGRGNFPPRFSGLQFPNYSSELNVNALELDDSALYLCASSLTGVNTIYFGEGSWLTVV.